The sequence of this T cell receptor (beta chain) was determined in a study of blood T cells in healthy people across ages. Then a second PCR, running about 6 to 12 cycles, was carried out with a sample-barcoded 5' primer and a J-beta primer mix. Every individual sample yielded 3 million or more paired-end reads (each containing CDR3). TCRdb reprocessed the 5' RACE reads with MiXCR, giving one entry per CDR3 protein. Among around 1,500,000 distinct CDR3 sequences listed, approximately 28% were seen once. The CDR3 is 17 amino acids. Looked up from germline, CDR1 is SGHRS and CDR2 is YFSETQ. The V gene end was trimmed by 4 bases and the J gene end by 1 base; junction bases not matched to a gene: 11.

The sequencing input was blood. This clonotype originated in a young woman in good health. The rearrangement uses TRBV5-1 and TRBJ2-3, with 8 bases that match TRBD2. The CDR3, as DNA: TGCGCCAGCAGCGCCGGATCAGGGCGGGGGGGCACAGATACGCAGTATTTT. Protein sequence: CASSAGSGRGGTDTQYF.